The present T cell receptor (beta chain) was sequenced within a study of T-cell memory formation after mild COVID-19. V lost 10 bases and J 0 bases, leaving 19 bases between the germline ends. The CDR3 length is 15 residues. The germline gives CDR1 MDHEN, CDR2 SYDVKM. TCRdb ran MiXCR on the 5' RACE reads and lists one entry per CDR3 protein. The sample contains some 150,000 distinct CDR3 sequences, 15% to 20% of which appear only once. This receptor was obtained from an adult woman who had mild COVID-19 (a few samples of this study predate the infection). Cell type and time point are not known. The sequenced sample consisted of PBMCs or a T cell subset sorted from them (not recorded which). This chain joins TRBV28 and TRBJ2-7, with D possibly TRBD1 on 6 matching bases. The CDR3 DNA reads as TGTGCCATACAGGGTCCGGGTGTCCTCTCCTACGAGCAGTACTTC. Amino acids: CAIQGPGVLSYEQYF.